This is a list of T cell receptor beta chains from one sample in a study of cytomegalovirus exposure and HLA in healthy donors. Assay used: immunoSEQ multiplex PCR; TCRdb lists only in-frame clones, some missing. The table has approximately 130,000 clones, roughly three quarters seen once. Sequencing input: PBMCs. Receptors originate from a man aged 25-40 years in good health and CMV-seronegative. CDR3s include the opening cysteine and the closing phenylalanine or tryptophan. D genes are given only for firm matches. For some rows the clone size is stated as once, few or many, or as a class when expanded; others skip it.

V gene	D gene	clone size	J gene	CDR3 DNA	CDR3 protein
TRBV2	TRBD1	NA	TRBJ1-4	TGTGCCAGCGTTCAGGGGGCGGGTGAAAAACTGTTTTTT	CASVQGAGEKLFF
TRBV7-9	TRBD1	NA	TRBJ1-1	TGTGCCAGCAGCTTAGTAGGGACAGGGAACACTGAAGCTTTCTTT	CASSLVGTGNTEAFF
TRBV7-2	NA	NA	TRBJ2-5	TGTGCCAGCAGCTTAGACCGGCTTGTAGGGGTAGAGACCCAGTACTTC	CASSLDRLVGVETQYF
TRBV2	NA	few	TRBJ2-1	TGTGCCAGCAGCCGACAGCACAATGAGCAGTTCTTC	CASSRQHNEQFF
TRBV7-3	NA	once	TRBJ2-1	TGTGCCAGCAGCGCAGAAGGGAGGCACTCCTACAATGAGCAGTTCTTC	CASSAEGRHSYNEQFF
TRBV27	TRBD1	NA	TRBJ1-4	TGTGCCAGCAGTTCCTCCCGCGGGACAGCAAATGAAAAACTGTTTTTT	CASSSSRGTANEKLFF
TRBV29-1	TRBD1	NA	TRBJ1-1	TGCAGCGGCAGGGGGGGACAGGGAACGCTCACGAACACTGAAGCTTTCTTT	CSGRGGQGTLTNTEAFF
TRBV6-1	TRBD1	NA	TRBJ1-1	TGTGCCAGCACCGGGACAGGGGGCTTTGAAGCTTTCTTT	CASTGTGGFEAFF
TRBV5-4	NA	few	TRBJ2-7	TGTGCCAGCAGGCGTGACTCCTACGAGCAGTACTTC	CASRRDSYEQYF
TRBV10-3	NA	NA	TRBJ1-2	TGTGCCATCAGTGAGCCAGGGGACTATGGCTACACCTTC	CAISEPGDYGYTF
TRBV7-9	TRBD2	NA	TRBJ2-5	TGTGCCAGCACCCAAAGCGGGGGAGAGACCCAGTACTTC	CASTQSGGETQYF
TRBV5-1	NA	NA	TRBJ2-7	TGCGCCAGCAGCTTCTCAGGGGACCGTGGCGAGCAGTACTTC	CASSFSGDRGEQYF
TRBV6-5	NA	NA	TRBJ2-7	TGTGCCAGCAGTTACTCCACCCTAAGCTCCTACGAGCAGTACTTC	CASSYSTLSSYEQYF
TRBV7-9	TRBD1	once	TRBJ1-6	TGTGCCAGCAGGCAATATGGGGTAGGGTCGGGACAGTATAATTCACCCCTCCACTTT	CASRQYGVGSGQYNSPLHF
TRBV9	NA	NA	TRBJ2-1	TGTGCCAGCAGCGTAGCGGGCCAAGGGGGGGTCTCCTACAATGAGCAGTTCTTC	CASSVAGQGGVSYNEQFF
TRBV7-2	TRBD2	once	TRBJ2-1	TGTGCCAGCAGCCTGGGACTAGCGGGAGCTGCGTTCTTC	CASSLGLAGAAFF
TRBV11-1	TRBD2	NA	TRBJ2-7	TGTGCCAGCAGCATGCCTACTAGCGGGACATACGAGCAGTACTTC	CASSMPTSGTYEQYF
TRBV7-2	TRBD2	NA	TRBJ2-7	TGTGCCAGCAGCTTACGGGCTAGCGGGGGCGACGAGCAGTACTTC	CASSLRASGGDEQYF
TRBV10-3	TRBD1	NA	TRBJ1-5	TGTGCCATCAGTAGTGGAGCGGGACAGGGGAATCAGCCCCAGCATTTT	CAISSGAGQGNQPQHF
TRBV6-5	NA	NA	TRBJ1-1	TGTGCCAGCAGTTACTCATTCGGACAACTGAACACTGAAGCTTTCTTT	CASSYSFGQLNTEAFF
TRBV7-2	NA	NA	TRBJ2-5	TGTGCCAGCAGCTTATGGCTAGCGAACTGGGAGACCCAGTACTTC	CASSLWLANWETQYF
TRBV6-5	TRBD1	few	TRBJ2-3	TGTGCCAGCAGTTACTCTGGACAGGGTCCTGGCGATACGCAGTATTTT	CASSYSGQGPGDTQYF
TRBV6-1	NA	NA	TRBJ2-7	TGTGCCAGCAGCATCGTACCCGGCGGTAACTACGAGCAGTACTTC	CASSIVPGGNYEQYF
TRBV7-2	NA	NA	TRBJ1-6	TGTGCCAGCAGCTTAGTAAATTCACCCCTCCACTTT	CASSLVNSPLHF
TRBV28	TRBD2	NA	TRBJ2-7	TGTGCCAGCAGTCCACCGGGACTAACCGCTTCCTACGAGCAGTACTTC	CASSPPGLTASYEQYF
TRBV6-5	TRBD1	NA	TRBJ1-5	TGTGCCAGCAGTTCCGGGACAGAAATTTGGCCCCAGCATTTT	CASSSGTEIWPQHF
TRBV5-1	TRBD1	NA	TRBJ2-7	TGCGCCAGCAGCTTGGGAGGGACAGGGTTATACGAGCAGTACTTC	CASSLGGTGLYEQYF
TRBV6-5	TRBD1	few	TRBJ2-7	TGTGCCAGCAGTTACGACAGGGTCCACGAGCAGTACTTC	CASSYDRVHEQYF
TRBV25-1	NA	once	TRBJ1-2	TGTGCCAGCAGCCAGGGGTATGGCTACACCTTC	CASSQGYGYTF
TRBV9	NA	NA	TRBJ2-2	TGTGCCAGCAGCGTAGTAAGCTTAGATACCGGGGAGCTGTTTTTT	CASSVVSLDTGELFF
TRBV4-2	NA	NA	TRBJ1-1	TGTGCCAGCAGCCAAGATTGGGACATGCACACTGAAGCTTTCTTT	CASSQDWDMHTEAFF
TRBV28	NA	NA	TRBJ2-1	TGTGCCAGCAGTTTACGTAGCGGAGGGGATGAGCAGTTCTTC	CASSLRSGGDEQFF
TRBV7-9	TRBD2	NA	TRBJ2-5	TGTGCCAGCACCCCTTTACCGGGACTAGCGGTAGAGACCCAGTACTTC	CASTPLPGLAVETQYF
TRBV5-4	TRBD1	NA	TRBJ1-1	TGTGCCAGCAGCTTTGGGACAGTAGCTTTCTTT	CASSFGTVAFF
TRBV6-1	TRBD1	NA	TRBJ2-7	TGTGCCAGCAGTGAACCGGGACAGGGGGTGATAGAGCAGTACTTC	CASSEPGQGVIEQYF
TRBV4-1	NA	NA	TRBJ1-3	TGCGCCAGCAGCCGAACAGGACAGACCGACTCTGGAAACACCATATATTTT	CASSRTGQTDSGNTIYF
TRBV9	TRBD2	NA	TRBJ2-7	TGTGCCAGCAGCGCCGGACTAGCGGGAGGTTCAGCGTACTTC	CASSAGLAGGSAYF
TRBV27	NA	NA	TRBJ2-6	TGTGCCAGCAGTTTCGGGGGGCAAGTGGGGGCCAACGTCCTGACTTTC	CASSFGGQVGANVLTF
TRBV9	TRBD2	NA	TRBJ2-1	TGTGCCAGCAGCCGACTAGCGGGGGGCGGGCAGTTCTTC	CASSRLAGGGQFF
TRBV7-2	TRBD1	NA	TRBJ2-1	TGTGCCAGCAGCTTCATCCCGGACAGGGGGAACAATGAGCAGTTCTTC	CASSFIPDRGNNEQFF
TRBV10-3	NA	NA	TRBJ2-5	TGTGCCATCAGTGTCGAGGGGGAAGGGGAGACCCAGTACTTC	CAISVEGEGETQYF
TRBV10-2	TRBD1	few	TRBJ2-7	TGCGCCAGCAGGGCCGGGACAGGATTACACGAGCAGTACTTC	CASRAGTGLHEQYF
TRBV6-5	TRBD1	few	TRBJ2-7	TGTGCCAGCAGTTACCAGGGACAGGGGGGCACCTACGAGCAGTACTTC	CASSYQGQGGTYEQYF
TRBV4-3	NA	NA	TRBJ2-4	TGCGCCAGCAGCCAAAAACAGAAAGCCAAAAACATTCAGTACTTC	CASSQKQKAKNIQYF
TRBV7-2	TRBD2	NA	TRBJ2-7	TGTGCCAGCAGCTTAGTCGCGGGGGGGTTGTCTGAGCAGTACTTC	CASSLVAGGLSEQYF